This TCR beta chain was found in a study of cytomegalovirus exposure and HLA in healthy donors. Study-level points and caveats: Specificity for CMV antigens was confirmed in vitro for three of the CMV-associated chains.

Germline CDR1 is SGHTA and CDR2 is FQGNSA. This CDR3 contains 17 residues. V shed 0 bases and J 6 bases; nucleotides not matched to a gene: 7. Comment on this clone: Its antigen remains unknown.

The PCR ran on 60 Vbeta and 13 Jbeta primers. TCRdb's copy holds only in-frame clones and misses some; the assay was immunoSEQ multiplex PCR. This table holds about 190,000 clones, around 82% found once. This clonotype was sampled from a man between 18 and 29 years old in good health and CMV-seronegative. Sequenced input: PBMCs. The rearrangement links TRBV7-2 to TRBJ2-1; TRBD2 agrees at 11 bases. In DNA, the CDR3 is TGTGCCAGCAGCTTAGCGGACGGGACTAGCGGAACCAATGAGCAGTTCTTC. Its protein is CASSLADGTSGTNEQFF.